The subject of this entry is one T cell receptor (beta chain). Its antigen remains unidentified. One junction end disagrees with the germline gene, perhaps due to a read error. This sample stems from a study of shared clonotypes between healthy human individuals. Findings of the study overall: In a few donors, approximately 5% of naive CD4 clonotypes appeared in common.

Measured with immunoSEQ multiplex PCR; TCRdb has only the in-frame clones, and not every one. The sample lists hundreds of thousands of clones; roughly 95% were seen once. Naive CD8 cells lacked CD45RO, underwent positive selection for CCR7 and left out terminally differentiated effector memory CD45RA+ cells. This receptor was obtained from a woman younger than 45 in good health. Input material: naive CD8+ T cells sorted from blood.

Written as DNA, the CDR3 is TGTGCCAGCAGCTCCCGGGACAGGGCTCTACGGATGGTTTTT. It codes for CASSSRDRALRMVF. This rearrangement joins TRBV7-9 to TRBJ2-2, with TRBD1 identical over 9 bases. The CDR3 length is 14 residues. Per the germline V gene, CDR1 is SEHNR and CDR2 is FQNEAQ (reference sequence).